This TCR beta chain was retrieved from a study of response to subunit inactivated influenza vaccine. TCRdb re-derived calls from the RT-PCR reads in MiXCR, one entry per CDR3 protein. The sample shows about 520,000 distinct CDR3 sequences, 25% of them seen only once. Trimming removed 3 bases from V and 8 bases from J, with 9 bases in between. The germline gives CDR1 KGHDR, CDR2 SFDVKD. The CDR3 is 13 residues long. The specimen comprised CD4+ T cells sorted from PBMCs, sampled 5 to 6 days after vaccination. This TCR came from a man between 45 and 60 years old who received an inactivated influenza vaccine. V usage is TRBV24-1 and J usage is TRBJ1-4, with D hard to call. CDR3 nucleotides: TGTGCCACCAGTGATGCCGACAAGGAAAAACTGTTTTTT. Protein: CATSDADKEKLFF.